One and the same sample provided the 15 T cell receptor beta chains below, sequenced in a study of identical twins. TCRdb reprocessed the 5' RACE reads via MiXCR and lists one record per CDR3 protein. This table has 350,000 or so distinct CDR3 sequences, 9% to 15% appearing once. These data were also reused for a study on yellow fever vaccine responses in identical twins.

The specimen sequenced was CD8+ T cells sorted from blood. These TCRs come from a woman between 18 and 30 years old in good health.

There are a few counts of this clonotype. The chain employs TRBV20-1 and TRBJ2-5; 10 bases agree with TRBD2. The ends lost 3 bases at V and 4 bases at J; junction bases unmatched: 11. The CDR3 spans 16 residues. Germline V CDR1 and CDR2: DFQATT, SNEGSKA (reference sequence). The CDR3 region has the DNA TGCAGTGCTAGGGATGGACTAGCGGATGGGGGAGAGACCCAGTACTTC. Translated, it gives CSARDGLADGGETQYF.

This clonotype was detected ten times or more. The V and J genes are TRBV5-1 and TRBJ2-1, with D perhaps matching TRBD1 (6 bases). Germline V gives CDR1 SGHRS, CDR2 YFSETQ. The ends were cut back, 0 bases at V and 7 bases at J, with 14 bases in the middle. This CDR3 comprises 15 residues. The CDR3 nucleotides read TGCGCCAGCAGCTTGGTACCGAACAGGGATAATGAGCAGTTCTTC. It translates to CASSLVPNRDNEQFF.

The chain has TRBV11-2 and TRBJ2-7; 7 positions agree with TRBD1. V shed 5 bases and J 3 bases; nucleotides not matched to a gene: 13. CDR3 length: 16 residues. Germline lookup yields CDR1 SGHAT and CDR2 FQNNGV. CDR3 DNA: TGTGCCAGCAGCAACCGGTCGGACAGGTTCCACTACGAGCAGTACGTC. Translation gives CASSNRSDRFHYEQYV.

A few counts support this clonotype. This sequence joins TRBV12-3 or TRBV12-4 and TRBJ1-4; D is perhaps TRBD1 (5 bases). V dropped 4 bases and J dropped 0 bases, with 9 bases sitting between them. The CDR3 contains 15 residues. CDR3 coding DNA: TGTGCCAGCAGTTCCGCAGGGTCAACTAATGAAAAACTGTTTTTT. Translation: CASSSAGSTNEKLFF.

The rearrangement links TRBV7-9 to TRBJ2-7; 12 nucleotides line up with TRBD1. The V gene's germline CDR1 is SEHNR and CDR2 FQNEAQ (reference sequence). Unmatched junction bases numbered 13, after V lost 9 bases and J lost 4 bases. The CDR3 is 16 amino acids. The CDR3 loop is CASSPSRDRGLYEQYF. The CDR3 DNA follows: TGTGCCAGTTCCCCTTCTCGGGACAGGGGGCTGTACGAGCAGTACTTC.

This clonotype was detected a few times. Sequence at one end of the junction differs from germline and may be a read error. This chain joins TRBV12-3 or TRBV12-4 and TRBJ1-2, with 9 bases identical to TRBD1. The CDR3 extends over 12 amino acids. This CDR3 is CASSLTYGTGSF. The CDR3, as DNA: TGTGCCAGCAGTTTAACGTATGGGACAGGGAGTTTT.

For the CDR3, the DNA is TGTGCCACCAGTGAAGGTTGGAACACCGGGGAGCTGTTTTTT. Translation gives CATSEGWNTGELFF. V gene TRBV24-1 combines with J gene TRBJ2-2; D ambiguous. CDR3 length equals 14 residues. Trimming cost V 4 bases and J 1 base, with 6 bases left between them. Germline-derived CDR1 and CDR2 are KGHDR and SFDVKD.

This clonotype was counted a few times. The chain uses TRBV29-1 and TRBJ2-1; D remains ambiguous. CDR1 and CDR2 from the germline V gene are SQVTM and ANQGSEA. The CDR3 is 11 residues long. Trimming shortened V by 7 bases and J by 1 base, and 5 bases separated the two germline ends. CDR3 residues: CSAVSYNEQFF. The CDR3 DNA sequence: TGCAGCGCTGTTTCCTACAATGAGCAGTTCTTC.

This clonotype came up a few times. This chain's CDR3 is CSAPGLAGSDTQYF. In DNA, the CDR3 is TGCAGTGCCCCCGGACTAGCGGGATCTGATACGCAGTATTTT. V gene TRBV20-1 combines with J gene TRBJ2-3; 12 bases are a match to TRBD2. Looked up from germline, CDR1 is DFQATT and CDR2 is SNEGSKA (reference sequence). The CDR3 is made up of 14 amino acids. The V segment lost 6 bases and the J segment 6 bases; nucleotides outside the gene matches: 7.

The chain has TRBV7-6 and TRBJ2-7, with D maybe TRBD2 (5 bases). V lost 5 bases to trimming and J lost 5 bases, with 16 bases between them. The length of the CDR3 is 14 residues. Looked up from germline, CDR1 is SGHVS and CDR2 is FNYEAQ. CDR3 in DNA: TGTGCCAGCAGCGCGGGTTGGGAATTGAACGAGCAGTACTTC. As protein: CASSAGWELNEQYF.

V gene TRBV7-9 combines with J gene TRBJ2-7; 11 nucleotides line up with TRBD2. The V and J ends lost 6 bases and 2 bases, in that order; junction bases with no gene match: 6. The CDR3 covers 15 residues. CDR1 is SEHNR, CDR2 FQNEAQ, per germline (reference sequence). CDR3 coding DNA: TGTGCCAGCAGTGCTCTAGCGGGAGGAACCTACGAGCAGTACTTC. Amino acid sequence: CASSALAGGTYEQYF.

The table lists this clonotype with a few counts. The chain uses TRBV4-1 and TRBJ2-1, with a possible D match to TRBD2 (5 bases). The CDR3 spans 15 residues. The germline V gene has CDR1 MGHRA and CDR2 YSYEKL. V lost 1 base to trimming and J lost 7 bases, with 14 bases between them. The CDR3 DNA reads TGCGCCAGCAGCCAAGTTCCGGGATTCGTGAATGAGCAGTTCTTC. It is translated as CASSQVPGFVNEQFF.

This clonotype was found a few times. This chain uses TRBV5-5 with TRBJ1-4, with TRBD1 as a possible D gene (5 bases). From germline, CDR1 is SGHKS and CDR2 YYEKEE (reference sequence). CDR3 length equals 16 residues. Trimming removed 2 bases from V and 4 bases from J, with 15 bases in between. CDR3 region: CASSLATGTGNEKLFF. CDR3 nucleotide sequence: TGTGCCAGCAGCTTAGCAACCGGGACGGGTAATGAAAAACTGTTTTTT.

The chain combines TRBV10-2 with TRBJ1-4; D may be TRBD1 (5 bases). The length of the CDR3 is 13 residues. From germline, CDR1 is WSHSY and CDR2 SAAADI. V lost 7 bases and J 8 bases, leaving 14 bases between the germline ends. The CDR3 DNA is TGCGCCAGCATGGGGGGGGTACGGGAAAAACTGTTTTTT. It yields the protein CASMGGVREKLFF.

This clonotype was seen only a few times. V usage is TRBV4-1 and J usage is TRBJ1-4; 12 nucleotides align to TRBD1. The germline gives CDR1 MGHRA, CDR2 YSYEKL. The CDR3 contains 15 residues. Trimming at V came to 3 bases and at J to 8 bases, leaving 4 bases not matched to a gene. The CDR3 loop is CASSQPGQGAEKLFF. The CDR3 DNA reads as TGCGCCAGCAGCCAGCCGGGACAGGGGGCGGAAAAACTGTTTTTT.